Presented here are 30 T cell receptor beta chains from one specimen sequenced in a study of T cell responses to AZD1222 COVID-19 vaccine. Sequenced by immunoSEQ multiplex PCR; TCRdb stores in-frame clones only, minus some. The sample holds more than 150,000 clones, under 95% seen once. Sample: peripheral blood, taken 28 days after the second AZD1222 dose. The receptors stem from an adult who received the AZD1222 COVID-19 vaccine.

The CDR3 DNA sequence: TGTGCCAGCAGCTTAACGGGCGGGACAGCCTATAATTCACCCCTCCACTTT. Translation gives CASSLTGGTAYNSPLHF. The J gene is TRBJ1-6, the V gene TRBV7-6; 7 bases line up with TRBD1. The CDR3 consists of 17 residues. From germline, CDR1 is SGHVS and CDR2 FNYEAQ. V lost 2 bases and J lost 2; bases outside the gene matches: 6.

The chain is built from TRBV11-2 and TRBJ2-1; TRBD2 is a possible D gene (5 bases). Germline loops: CDR1 SGHAT, CDR2 FQNNGV. The CDR3 length is 18 residues. V lost 4 bases, J lost 0 bases, and 19 bases lay in between. The CDR3 sequence is CASSSLVGSVVSYNEQFF. CDR3 DNA: TGTGCCAGCAGCTCTCTGGTTGGTAGCGTGGTCTCCTACAATGAGCAGTTCTTC.

This chain uses TRBV5-6 with TRBJ2-7; D unresolved. V was clipped by 2 bases and J by 6 bases, with 18 bases between them. CDR3 length: 15 amino acids. Looked up from germline, CDR1 is SGHDT and CDR2 is YYEEEE. The CDR3 sequence: CASSLAPRHKREQYF. In DNA form, the CDR3 reads TGTGCCAGCAGCTTAGCCCCCCGCCACAAACGCGAGCAGTACTTC.

The chain links TRBV5-5 to TRBJ1-2; TRBD1 might be the D (6 bases). The germline V gene encodes CDR1 SGHKS and CDR2 YYEKEE (reference sequence). The CDR3 covers 15 residues. The V end lost 1 base, the J end lost 8 bases, and 18 bases lay between the germline ends. The CDR3 is CASSLWREGGEGYTF. The CDR3 nucleotides read TGTGCCAGCAGCTTGTGGAGAGAGGGGGGTGAAGGCTACACCTTC.

The chain uses TRBV27 and TRBJ1-3; 7 nucleotides match TRBD1. CDR1 is MNHEY, CDR2 SMNVEV, per germline (reference sequence). This CDR3 comprises 14 residues. Trimming cost V 4 bases and J 4 bases; bases outside gene matches: 4. The CDR3 reads CASSSRDRGNTIYF. CDR3 nucleotide sequence: TGTGCCAGCAGTTCCCGGGACAGAGGAAACACCATATATTTT.

V gene TRBV4-1 combines with J gene TRBJ2-1; 8 bases map to TRBD2. Germline CDR1 MGHRA, CDR2 YSYEKL. The CDR3 is 16 residues long. After removal of 4 bases from V and 4 bases from J, the junction contained 9 bases not matched to a gene. CDR3: CASSPLSSGSYNEQFF. As DNA, the CDR3 is TGCGCCAGCAGCCCCCTCTCCAGCGGGAGTTACAATGAGCAGTTCTTC.

The chain has TRBV4-2 and TRBJ2-7; TRBD1 matches 10 bases. The V gene's germline CDR1 is LGHNA and CDR2 YNFKEQ. There are 15 residues in the CDR3. J lost 5 bases, V lost 4 bases, and 8 bases had no gene match. As DNA, the CDR3 is TGTGCCAGCAGCCTTGGGACAGGGGATCCCCACGAGCAGTACTTC. The encoded protein is CASSLGTGDPHEQYF.

CDR3 residues: CASRENVGGYEAFF. The CDR3 DNA is TGTGCCAGTAGAGAAAACGTGGGAGGGTATGAAGCTTTCTTT. V gene TRBV19 combines with J gene TRBJ1-1; unclear D gene. CDR1 and CDR2 from the germline V gene are LNHDA and SQIVND (reference sequence). The V and J ends lost 6 bases and 7 bases respectively, with 18 bases between them. The CDR3 spans 14 residues.

This clone was seen only a few times. V and J are TRBV5-4 and TRBJ2-7, with 7 nucleotides matching TRBD2. This CDR3 has 13 residues. Looked up from germline, CDR1 is SGHNT and CDR2 is YYREEE (reference sequence). V was pared by 3 bases and J by 6 bases, with 6 bases of the junction left unmatched. The CDR3 protein is CASSYGGGVEQYF. The CDR3 bases are TGTGCCAGCAGCTACGGGGGAGGGGTCGAGCAGTACTTC.

The chain recombines TRBV19 with TRBJ1-4, with D unresolved. Germline V gene lookup returns CDR1 LNHDA and CDR2 SQIVND (reference sequence). The CDR3 runs 15 residues. Trimming took off 6 bases at V and 0 bases at J, with 11 bases between the two ends. The CDR3 coding sequence is TGTGCCAGTAGGGTCGGAATCACAACTAATGAAAAACTGTTTTTT. Translating it yields CASRVGITTNEKLFF.

The chain uses TRBV7-9 and TRBJ2-1, with 9 bases matching TRBD1. CDR3 length equals 15 residues. With V trimmed by 5 bases and J by 8 bases, 10 bases remained unmatched. Germline assignment: CDR1 SEHNR and CDR2 FQNEAQ (reference sequence). CDR3 in DNA: TGTGCCAGCAGCAAATCCGGGACAGGGTCCCATGAGCAGTTCTTC. Translating gives CASSKSGTGSHEQFF. The variable domain in full, with the rest retrieved from reference TRBV7-9 and TRBJ2-1, is DTGVSQNPRHKITKRGQNVTFRCDPISEHNRLYWYRQTLGQGPEFLTYFQNEAQLEKSRLLSDRFSAERPKGSFSTLEIQRTEQGDSAMYLCASSKSGTGSHEQFFGPGTRLTVL.

This chain connects TRBV13 to TRBJ1-5; possibly TRBD1 for D (5 bases). V lost 5 bases, J lost 5 bases, and 13 bases lay in between. Germline V gene lookup returns CDR1 PRHDT and CDR2 FYEKMQ (reference sequence). The CDR3 has 14 amino acids. The CDR3 nucleotides are TGTGCCAGCAGCATCAGGGTAGAGGATCAGCCCCAGCATTTT. Translated, it gives CASSIRVEDQPQHF.

The rearrangement uses TRBV19 and TRBJ2-4, with unresolved D. Germline V gene sequence: CDR1 LNHDA, CDR2 SQIVND (reference sequence). The CDR3 is 15 amino acids. The ends were cut back, 2 bases at V and 2 bases at J, with 10 bases in the middle. The CDR3 region is CASSITKGPKNIQYF. CDR3 DNA: TGTGCCAGTAGTATAACCAAGGGCCCCAAAAACATTCAGTACTTC.

The chain links TRBV28 to TRBJ1-1; D remains ambiguous. V was shortened by 3 bases and J by 5 bases, with 13 bases between the two germline ends. In germline, CDR1 is MDHEN, CDR2 SYDVKM. This CDR3 comprises 14 residues. The CDR3: CASSLPPGGTEAFF. The CDR3, as DNA: TGTGCCAGCAGTTTGCCCCCTGGAGGGACTGAAGCTTTCTTT.

V usage is TRBV19 and J usage is TRBJ1-6; D remains ambiguous. The CDR3 is made up of 14 amino acids. Germline lookup yields CDR1 LNHDA and CDR2 SQIVND (reference sequence). Trimming cost V 5 bases and J 5 bases, with 10 bases left between them. CDR3 region: CASSAGTHNSPLHF. In DNA form, the CDR3 reads TGTGCCAGTAGTGCGGGAACCCATAATTCACCCCTCCACTTT.

The chain uses TRBV3-1 (or the pseudogene TRBV3-2) and TRBJ2-3, with D hard to call. Germline CDR1 reads LGHDT; CDR2 reads YNNKEL (reference sequence). V gave up 1 base and J gave up 0 bases, with 8 bases separating them. The CDR3 extends over 15 amino acids. The CDR3 protein is CASSQAWVSTDTQYF. In DNA, the CDR3 is TGTGCCAGCAGCCAAGCGTGGGTTAGCACAGATACGCAGTATTTT.

V is TRBV11-3 and J is TRBJ2-1, with D possibly TRBD1 on 5 matching bases. This CDR3 region has 15 residues. Trimming removed 1 base from V and 8 bases from J, with 15 bases in between. Germline CDR1 and CDR2: SGHNT and YENEEA. The CDR3 nucleotides are TGTGCCAGCAGCTTAGTACAGAAGGGGCTCGATGAGCAGTTCTTC. As protein: CASSLVQKGLDEQFF.

The gene calls are TRBV11-2 and TRBJ1-1, with D unclear. Trimming took off 3 bases at V and 1 base at J, with 6 bases between the two ends. The CDR3 contains 13 residues. The germline V gene has CDR1 SGHAT and CDR2 FQNNGV. CDR3 in DNA: TGTGCCAGCAGCTTTATCGCGAACACTGAAGCTTTCTTT. It codes for CASSFIANTEAFF.

The rearrangement joins TRBV28 to TRBJ1-1; weak D call: TRBD1 (5 bases). CDR3 length: 16 residues. V was trimmed by 6 bases and J by 1 base, leaving 18 bases between them. Germline V gene sequence: CDR1 MDHEN, CDR2 SYDVKM. The CDR3 coding sequence is TGTGCCAGCAGATATCTTGACCAGAGGGGGAACACTGAAGCTTTCTTT. Protein: CASRYLDQRGNTEAFF.

The chain is built from TRBV29-1 and TRBJ2-7; 7 positions match TRBD1. CDR1 is SQVTM and CDR2 is ANQGSEA in the germline V gene. This CDR3 has 12 residues. The J segment lost 5 bases and the V segment lost 2 bases, leaving 3 bases of the junction unmatched. CDR3: CSVETGVDEQYF. DNA for the CDR3: TGCAGCGTTGAAACAGGGGTGGACGAGCAGTACTTC.

The chain recombines TRBV30 with TRBJ1-1, with D perhaps matching TRBD1 (6 bases). Trimming shortened V by 2 bases and J by 3 bases, and 10 bases separated the two germline ends. The CDR3 consists of 13 residues. Germline loops: CDR1 GTSNPN, CDR2 SVGIG (reference sequence). The CDR3 sequence: CAWSRDTHTEAFF. CDR3 in DNA: TGTGCCTGGAGTCGGGACACACACACTGAAGCTTTCTTT.

The rearrangement links TRBV2 to TRBJ1-5; D ambiguous. The V gene's germline CDR1 is SNHLY and CDR2 FYNNEI. The ends were cut back, 3 bases at V and 7 bases at J, with 10 bases in the middle. There are 13 residues in the CDR3. DNA for the CDR3: TGTGCCAGCAGTGATGACGGAAGACAGCCCCAGCATTTT. Protein product: CASSDDGRQPQHF.

This rearrangement joins TRBV3-1 (or the pseudogene TRBV3-2) to TRBJ1-3, with D unresolved. V lost 1 base and J 0 bases, leaving 7 bases between the germline ends. CDR3 length: 15 residues. Germline CDR1 LGHDT, CDR2 YNNKEL (reference sequence). Here the CDR3 DNA reads TGTGCCAGCAGCCAAGTCACGTTCTCTGGAAACACCATATATTTT. It specifies CASSQVTFSGNTIYF.

DNA for the CDR3: TGTGCCAGCAGCCCCTCAAGGGGTCTTAAGGAGACCCAGTACTTC. Translation: CASSPSRGLKETQYF. V is TRBV4-2 and J is TRBJ2-5; D is perhaps TRBD1 (5 bases). Per the germline V gene, CDR1 is LGHNA and CDR2 is YNFKEQ. The length of the CDR3 is 15 residues. V lost 4 bases and J lost 5, with 17 bases in between.

The chain is built from TRBV10-3 and TRBJ1-6; D gene uncertain. CDR3 length equals 16 residues. Trimming removed 2 bases at V and 8 bases at J, with 16 bases between. Germline CDR1 ENHRY, CDR2 SYGVKD. CDR3 DNA sequence: TGTGCCATCAGTGAGCCACCGGGCTACGACTATTCACCCCTCCACTTT. Translated: CAISEPPGYDYSPLHF.

This clone appeared a single time. The chain links TRBV25-1 to TRBJ2-5, with TRBD1 identical over 7 bases. The CDR3 is made up of 14 amino acids. J lost 1 base, V lost 4 bases, and 3 bases had no gene match. Germline-derived CDR1 and CDR2 are MGHDK and SYGVNS. This CDR3 is CASSVNRGQETQYF. The CDR3 DNA sequence: TGTGCCAGCAGTGTAAACAGGGGCCAAGAGACCCAGTACTTC. Full variable domain (outside the CDR3, taken from reference TRBV25-1 and TRBJ2-5): EADIYQTPRYLVIGTGKKITLECSQTMGHDKMYWYQQDPGMELHLIHYSYGVNSTEKGDLSSESTVSRIRTEHFPLTLESARPSHTSQYLCASSVNRGQETQYFGPGTRLLVL.

This chain connects TRBV25-1 to TRBJ1-4; no reliable D call. Germline V gives CDR1 MGHDK, CDR2 SYGVNS. V lost 4 bases to trimming and J lost 7 bases, with 10 bases between them. This CDR3 is 13 amino acids long. For the CDR3, the DNA is TGTGCCAGCAGTGTCGGCCGGGTTGAAAAACTGTTTTTT. Its protein product is CASSVGRVEKLFF.

The rearrangement joins TRBV7-8 to TRBJ2-1; D is unresolved. Trimming removed 3 bases at V and 0 bases at J, with 9 bases between. The germline gives CDR1 SGHVS, CDR2 FQNEAQ. The CDR3 totals 15 residues. This CDR3 reads CASSFRWGSYNEQFF. The DNA for the CDR3 is TGTGCCAGCAGCTTCAGGTGGGGCTCCTACAATGAGCAGTTCTTC.

The J gene is TRBJ1-4, the V gene TRBV25-1; D not resolved. CDR1 and CDR2 (germline): MGHDK, SYGVNS. This CDR3 spans 15 amino acids. The V and J ends lost 9 bases and 8 bases respectively, with 22 bases between them. CDR3 coding DNA: TGTGCCAGTAGCTGGGGAGGGAGCCGCTTGGAAAAACTGTTTTTT. Translated: CASSWGGSRLEKLFF.

The chain combines TRBV10-3 with TRBJ1-2; no definite D call. This CDR3 has 15 amino acids. CDR1 and CDR2 from the germline V gene are ENHRY and SYGVKD. V was pared by 0 bases and J by 4 bases, with 12 bases between. The CDR3: CAISESAGVFYGYTF. CDR3 nucleotide sequence: TGTGCCATCAGTGAGTCGGCTGGGGTATTCTATGGCTACACCTTC.